This T cell receptor (beta chain) was captured by sequencing in a study of shared clonotypes between healthy human individuals. Generated by immunoSEQ multiplex PCR, the TCRdb table keeps only in-frame clones and is missing some. Among about 2.2 million clones listed, 80% to 95% were seen once. CD8 cells classed as naive were CD45RO-negative and positively selected for CCR7, excluding terminally differentiated effector memory CD45RA+ cells. All donors qualified as healthy HIV-negative adults and had experienced no recent acute infections or vaccinations. V was cut by 2 bases and J by 4 bases, with 8 bases left in between. The CDR3 has 13 residues. Germline V CDR1 and CDR2: SGHTA, FQGTGA.

Sequenced: naive CD8+ T cells from PBMCs. The sequence was obtained from a man aged 18 to 29 in good health. Some clones in this sample may be carry-over from other donors' samples. This chain connects TRBV7-3 to TRBJ2-5; D is unresolved. The CDR3 reads CASSLGPRETQYF. DNA for the CDR3: TGTGCCAGCAGCTTAGGTCCTCGAGAGACCCAGTACTTC.